Sequencing of this T cell receptor (beta chain) was carried out in a study of T-cell reconstitution after alpha-beta-depleted transplantation in children. Whole-study findings and limits: At one year after transplant, newly produced T cells mostly accounted for T-cell counts and diversity.

The CDR3 loop spans 14 amino acids. The germline V gene has CDR1 DFQATT and CDR2 SNEGSKA (reference sequence). V lost 5 bases, J lost 1 base, and 11 bases lay in between. During its preparation, the TCRbeta library received unique molecular identifiers. TCRdb redid the calling of the PCR reads with MiXCR, one entry per CDR3 protein. The table lists about 110,000 distinct CDR3 sequences, under 30% of them singletons, with roughly a tenth in the top ten. This clonotype has ten or more counts. The target antigen is unknown. Source: PBMCs, mostly from graft donor cells, taken 180 days after TCRalphabeta/CD19-depleted stem cell transplant. This chain connects TRBV20-1 to TRBJ2-2, with D possibly matching TRBD1 (6 bases). This TCR was sampled from a male patient aged 2 to 10 who had a stem cell transplant for chronic granulomatous disease, so the T cells may come from the graft donor. The DNA of the CDR3 is TGCAGTGCTTTGGGACACAAGAACACCGGGGAGCTGTTTTTT. It specifies CSALGHKNTGELFF.